This T cell receptor (beta chain) comes out of a study of tissue T cells after allogeneic stem cell transplantation (dated by TCRdb to 2022 to 2024). With respect to the entire study: Using research autopsies of patients with and without GVHD, plus mouse models of GVHD, the study profiled TCR beta repertoires across many tissues. The human arm was conducted as a prospective observational study, and neither blinding nor randomization was performed.

Trimming takes 5 bases from V and 7 bases from J, and the germline ends sit 15 bases apart. The CDR3 starts with the cysteine, ends with the phenylalanine, and has 14 residues. The DNA has 39 bases, all within the CDR3, and is read from base 1. CDR1 is given as FNHDT and CDR2 as SITEND, both from the germline V gene (reference sequence). General study outcomes and caveats: Which tissue TCRs were alloreactive or antigen-specific was not determined in the study, and some clones might have been persisting host cells. Few T cell clones were found to be shared across patients, but shared repertoire signatures across patients were revealed in a tissue-specific fashion by motif-based clustering. In both patients and mice, T cells from blood and spleen covered only a limited part of the TCR repertoire found in tissues. Within patients, how anatomically similar tissues were was a major factor shaping TCR repertoire composition, regardless of disease or transplant status. Sampling depth was acknowledged as a limitation, and the patient cohort was both small and clinically heterogeneous.

Reading the label with the study, this specimen's time point is: mouse harvest day 7 after allogeneic transplant. Each mouse graft, delivered by tail vein injection, combined 10^6 splenic CD5+ T cells with 10^7 T-cell-depleted bone marrow cells. GVHD in mice was modeled with a major MHC-mismatch B6 (H2b) into BALB/c (H2d) model, and tissues were profiled at day 7 or 14. On day 7 or 14 post-transplant, mouse tissues and retro-orbital blood were harvested with separate sterile tools for each animal, and livers were flushed before harvest. Before genomic DNA was isolated with the DNeasy Blood & Tissue Kit, mouse tissues were minced with razor blades in buffered saline. Regarding this clone: Its binding antigen is unknown. Gene names and germline sequences here are the mouse ones. The read falls 1 residue short of the CDR3 end, and the missing part is taken from the germline J gene.

Receptors were amplified or captured by the immunoSEQ multiplex PCR assay. Adaptive Biotechnologies performed the TCRbeta CDR3 sequencing at survey depth and reported CDR3 sequences, V/J genes, productive frequency and template counts. TCR beta CDR3 regions were amplified from genomic DNA instead of RNA. From the authors' description of their analysis: Jensen-Shannon divergence was used to quantify pairwise repertoire overlap between tissues, with a value of 1 meaning complete divergence and a value of 0 meaning identical repertoires. Based on pairwise JSD values, tissues were grouped by single-linkage agglomerative hierarchical clustering, and the results were shown as dendrograms. GLIPH2 was applied to all patient samples using simulation_depth 1000, kmer_min_depth 3, and cdr3_length_cutoff 8, and only groups with more than two unique CDR3s were retained. A standardized tissue-overlap score was generated by extrapolating Jaccard GLIPH-group overlap across patients to a standard repertoire size of 1000 clones. Linear mixed-effect models, with tissue included as a fixed effect and individual included as a random effect, were used to assess associations of diversity with clinical or experimental variables. In its TCRdb copy, this immuneACCESS table keeps in-frame sequences only and misses some clones. Where compared with another copy, unresolved V genes explain less than half of these, and the others have no known cause. V and J calls and clone size come straight from that table; D and trimming were deduced from the DNA. The sample table contains 5,000 or so clones; only one count was recorded for roughly 50% of them. 10% to 13% of the sample lies in the top ten.

The origin of this receptor is a female BALB/c mouse given C57BL/6 T cells with graft-versus-host disease after an allogeneic hematopoietic cell transplant. The chain was built from TRBV19 and TRBJ1-4, and possibly TRBD1, on 6 matching bases. Sample: gut tissue. The sequenced CDR3 bases are TGTGCCAGCAGCCCGGGACAACCAGTCGAAAGATTATTT. This is translated as CASSPGQPVERLF. The entire CDR3 protein is CASSPGQPVERLFF.